This T cell receptor beta chain was recorded in a study of shared clonotypes between healthy human individuals. Study at large: There were three CD4 naive, three CD4 memory, two CD8 naive and one CD8 memory plates per donor. Overall study findings and caveats: Estimated richness values were generally larger in naive subsets than in memory subsets.

Trimming cost V 1 base and J 3 bases, with 10 bases left between them. The CDR3 length is 14 residues. CDR1 is MDHEN and CDR2 is SYDVKM in the germline V gene. A note on this clone: Antigen specificity is unknown. The same CDR3 is also encoded by other DNA sequences in this sample.

Produced via immunoSEQ multiplex PCR; TCRdb's table is partial and in-frame only. The data show under 1,900,000 clones, approximately 98.5% seen once. The receptor was isolated from a man aged 25-45 years in good health. The V and J genes are TRBV28 and TRBJ2-7; the D gene is possibly TRBD2 (6 bases). The sequencing input was naive CD4+ T cells sorted from blood. The subset is: CD45RA+ positively selected. Here the CDR3 DNA reads TGTGCCAGCAGTTTATTGGCGGGGAACTACGAGCAGTACTTC. It specifies CASSLLAGNYEQYF.